This entry features one T cell receptor beta chain sequence. Source study methods: By means of reference gene primer amplification, nucleated cell counts were estimated. Measured with immunoSEQ multiplex PCR; TCRdb has only the in-frame clones, and not every one. Clonal size and the V and J genes are those of that table, whereas D and trimming came from the DNA. The table lists about 120,000 clones, roughly 88% of them singletons. The data were taken from a study of blood T cell repertoires in COVID-19. Study-level information: Researchers got acute and convalescent COVID-19 samples from the United States, Italy and Spain. From T cells, B-cell-depleted T cells, or PBMCs came the material, which was cDNA or gDNA.

The CDR3 extends over 19 amino acids. Germline values: CDR1 LGHNA, CDR2 YSLEER. Trimming removed 0 bases from V and 0 bases from J; junction bases left unmatched: 7. The sequenced sample was peripheral blood. J is TRBJ2-7 and V is TRBV4-3; 14 bases align to TRBD2. The origin of this receptor is a woman in her 70s who had recovered from COVID-19. The CDR3, as DNA: TGCGCCAGCAGCCAAGAAAGAAGGACTAGCGGGGGGAGCTCCTACGAGCAGTACTTC. Translation: CASSQERRTSGGSSYEQYF.